This paragraph reports one TCR beta chain. This clone showed up just once. Its binding antigen is unknown. No base qualities exist here, and no much larger clone lies one base off it. The cohort consisted of 600 to 750 healthy bone marrow donors. Cohort members were all nominally healthy when sampled, although unrecorded immune exposures were likely present. The donor was CMV seropositive and belonged to the group of 250 to 300 seropositive cohort members. A peripheral blood sample was collected from each donor, and TCR beta sequencing was performed on peripheral blood mononuclear cells. The Qiagen DNeasy Blood Extraction Kit was used to extract genomic DNA from the blood cell samples. The data were taken from a study of cytomegalovirus exposure and HLA in healthy donors (dated by TCRdb to between 2016 and 2019). Concerning the study at large: An earlier analysis of several hundred of the donors reported 276 Gb of sequence data and around 100 million unique TCR beta sequences obtained from about 179 million T cells. In a later genetic analysis, genome-wide SNP genotypes for about 55% of the roughly 700 donors were used, and that subset was treated as a discovery cohort. In the later analysis, no new phenotypic data were used to find candidate immune exposures; instead, reliance was placed on TCR beta sequences and their occurrence across donors. The aim of the study was to test whether cataloging public T cell receptors could identify signatures of past pathogen exposure. Along with the approximately 620-subject first cohort, a separate validation cohort of over a hundred different subjects was used. An earlier analysis of several hundred of the donors applied high-throughput TCR beta sequencing to assess whether each TCR beta V gene segment acted as functional or pseudogenic. Typing coverage varied by locus: about 629-630 donors for A, B, C, DRB1 and DQB1; roughly 520 for DQA1; around 610 for DPA1; more than 450 for DPB1. HLA typing covered class I and class II loci at four-digit resolution. The study used immunosequencing to profile the T cell repertoires of about 670 subjects and linked those repertoires to cytomegalovirus serostatus. Approximately 300 gigabases of sequencing data and around 85 million unique TCR sequences made up an early release that covered over 550 HLA-typed donors. Across under 500 genotyped donors of the cohort, an average of about 240,000 unique TCR beta nucleotide sequences per donor were sequenced, and around 19% of those sequences were non-productive. The genetic ancestry cluster associated with self-reported Caucasian donors included about four fifths of the 398 genotyped donors. Donor age, sex, ethnicity and CMV serostatus were compiled together with the repertoire data. A handful of DR-DQ haplotypes were handled as single units for association and clustering because linkage in the cohort was strong. Every repertoire in the discovery cohort had been generated on one and the same sequencing platform. High-throughput TCR immunosequencing, statistical association of individual TCRs with disease status, and machine learning were combined to predict cytomegalovirus infection status. A later analysis re-examined previously published TCR beta repertoires from roughly 650 donors and added high-resolution HLA genotyping to investigate patterns of TCR occurrence.

From the cysteine through the phenylalanine, the CDR3 covers 13 amino acids. Only the CDR3 part of the read is kept: 39 bases, read in frame from the first base. Cut back by 2 bases and 4 bases, the V and J ends lie 8 bases apart. Via the germline V gene (reference sequence), CDR1 is SEHNR and CDR2 FQNEAQ. General findings and caveats noted by the study authors: CMV serostatus was the only immune exposure information available for the cohort. A cluster of highly shared sequence variants was judged likely to represent a technical artifact of the sequencing pipeline. In a later analysis, several top co-occurrence clusters were reported to appear linked to parvovirus B19, influenza, CMV and Epstein-Barr virus. Correlated functional status among segregating V segments might reflect linkage disequilibrium, but an unknown experimental factor could not be ruled out. Because some donors lacked HLA typing at each locus, the association tests relied only on the typed subset. It was suggested by the authors that the approach could potentially be generalized to other disease states and immunological phenotypes. In a later genetic analysis, a missense DCLRE1C variant was associated with V-gene and J-gene trimming of TCR beta chains, and the association was replicated in an independent cohort. A later analysis found that HLA-associated TCR beta chains were more clonally expanded and had lower generation probabilities than equally common non-associated chains. This cohort had only TCR beta chains sequenced, and the lack of alpha or paired-chain data limited which features could be detected. In the study, around 150 TCR beta chains were listed as associated with cytomegalovirus. According to a later genetic analysis, donors in an Asian-associated ancestry cluster had fewer N-insertions in productive TCRs than the approximately 630-donor mean. The earlier analysis of some 560 of the donors excluded 15 to 20 rarely observed V segments, including chromosome 9 orphons, because counts were too low. In a later analysis, the rate of TCR association differed among HLA loci, with DRB1 alleles having the most associated TCRs and HLA-C alleles having the fewest. Some IMGT-functional V segments, including TRBV6-2 and TRBV6-3, could not be distinguished by the 87-base-pair reads and were therefore excluded. The presence/absence analyses assumed that sequencing depth was roughly uniform across donors, and that assumption may not be true. At a false discovery rate of 0.05, a later analysis linked 16,951 TCR beta sequences to specific HLA alleles. In an earlier analysis of about 600 of the donors, most TCR beta V segments appeared in productive rearrangements about 87% or about 30% of the time, broadly matching IMGT annotations. Most TCR sequences were observed very rarely across donors, whereas some public TCRs were present in many individuals. A further reported finding was that TCR beta sequences accurately predicted the HLA-A and HLA-B alleles for most subjects in the first cohort. When HLA alleles, especially DR and DQ, strongly co-occurred, TCR associations were difficult to assign to individual alleles. In vitro tests confirmed that three of the cytomegalovirus-associated TCR beta chains recognize cytomegalovirus antigens. Cytomegalovirus status was reported to be diagnosed by the classifier with high specificity and sensitivity in both the original and validation cohorts. According to a later analysis, most CMV-associated TCR beta chains appeared to be HLA-restricted, and the HLA associations seemed to be driven largely by CMV exposure.

The method was the immunoSEQ multiplex PCR assay. A mixture of 60 forward primers for TCR Vbeta segments and 13 reverse primers for TCR Jbeta segments was used in the multiplex PCR. The CDR3 region of rearranged TCR beta genes was amplified from genomic DNA by a multiplex PCR assay. The Illumina HiSeq System was used to sequence the amplified TCR beta libraries as 87-base-pair reads. Concerning the study's data processing: A later analysis counted tens of millions of unique TCR beta chains across the 640 or so repertoires, and around 9.9 million of these chains were shared by at least two donors. Raw reads were error-corrected and collapsed into unique sequences with a nearest-neighbor algorithm that merged closely related sequences to remove PCR and sequencing errors. CDR3 sequences were aligned to IMGT reference sequences to assign V, D and J gene segments. Each retained sequence needed at least a six-nucleotide match to both a V gene segment and a J gene segment. A rearrangement counted as productive if the CDR3 had no stop codons and remained in frame with V and J, and every other rearrangement counted as non-productive. Following IMGT convention, CDR3 was defined as the stretch from the second conserved V-encoded cysteine to the conserved J-encoded phenylalanine. In an earlier analysis of some 550 of the donors, sequences lacking an unambiguous match to a single V gene segment were excluded. In an earlier analysis of 450 to 700 of the donors, V segments were called functional above 56.7% productive rearrangements and were called segregating when the between-donor standard deviation exceeded 5%. A statistical classification framework was developed to diagnose cytomegalovirus status using the catalog of TCR beta chain sequences. In a later analysis, V and J genes were assigned by comparing TCR nucleotide sequences against IMGT/GENE-DB human TR gene sequences. The TCRdist pipeline was used in a later analysis to assign CDR3 sequences and most-parsimonious VDJ recombination scenarios. In a later analysis, each TCR beta chain was defined by its CDR3 amino acid sequence together with its V-gene family, and reads without a unique V-gene family were excluded. A later analysis removed 550 to 650 highly shared, low-generation-probability nucleotide sequences to deal with suspected cross-contamination and a sequencing artifact. In a later analysis, a clonal expansion index for each public chain was calculated from normalized within-repertoire ranks of inferred template counts. In a later analysis, generation probabilities were computed with a VDJ recombination model fitted to out-of-frame rearrangements, and the resulting probabilities were checked against IGoR. In a later analysis, hypergeometric tests were used to score TCR-TCR, TCR-HLA and TCR-CMV co-occurrence, with a repertoire-size bias correction applied to TCR pairs. In a later analysis, false discovery rates were estimated by permuting HLA or CMV assignments 20 times. In a later analysis, co-occurring TCRs were grouped using DBSCAN, and TCRdist sequence similarity was added for clustering within HLA-allele-positive subsets. Co-occurrence clustering excluded repertoires with fewer than 30,000 or more than 120,000 public chains, plus five with anomalous nucleotide sharing. TCRdb carries this immuneACCESS record with in-frame sequences only. Its versions omit some clonotypes, under half of them owing to an unresolved V gene in the studies checked, with the rest unexplained. V and J calls and clone size are those listed in that table; D and trimming were worked out from the DNA. The sample records a few hundred thousand clones, about three quarters of which are singletons. The top ten clones comprise roughly 2.6% of the sample.

The specimen sequenced was PBMCs. This TCR derives from a woman in her sixties or seventies in good health and CMV-seropositive. Rearrangement joined TRBV7-9 to TRBJ1-1; the D gene remains uncertain. The CDR3 region: CASSLKEVTEAFF. The DNA reads as follows: TGTGCCAGCAGCTTAAAGGAGGTCACTGAAGCTTTCTTT.